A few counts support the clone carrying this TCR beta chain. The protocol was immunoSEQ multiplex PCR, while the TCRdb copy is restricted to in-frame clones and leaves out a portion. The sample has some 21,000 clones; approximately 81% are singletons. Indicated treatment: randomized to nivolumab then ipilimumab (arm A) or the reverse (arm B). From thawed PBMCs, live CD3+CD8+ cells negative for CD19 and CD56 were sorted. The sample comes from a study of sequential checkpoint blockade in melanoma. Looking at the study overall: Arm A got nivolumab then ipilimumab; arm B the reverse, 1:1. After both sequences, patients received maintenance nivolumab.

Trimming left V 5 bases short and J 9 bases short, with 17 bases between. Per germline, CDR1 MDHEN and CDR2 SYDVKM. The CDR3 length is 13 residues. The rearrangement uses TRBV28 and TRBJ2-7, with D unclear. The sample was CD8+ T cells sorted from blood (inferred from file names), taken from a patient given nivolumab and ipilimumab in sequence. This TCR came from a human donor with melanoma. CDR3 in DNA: TGTGCCAGCAGTCCTATCCCCCCTCTTGTGCAGTACTTC. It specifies CASSPIPPLVQYF.